The 9 T cell receptor beta chains given below trace back to one sample, sequenced in a study of T cells after yellow fever vaccination (dated by TCRdb to between 2019 and 2020). Interpreted using the paper, the treatment or condition label stands for: live attenuated yellow fever vaccine strain. The library was produced with 5' RACE. Data came from an Illumina HiSeq 2500. In-frame beta chains were kept once TCRdb had trimmed the public reads at Q25 with fastp and called clones with MiXCR. Identical CDR3 protein sequences are pooled into one entry, listed with their most common genes and DNA. Present in this sample are 200,000 to 300,000 distinct CDR3 sequences, 13% of which were seen just once. Of the sample, about 0.54% is held by the ten largest clones. Sequences were derived from CD4+ T cells sorted from PBMCs, sampled 45 days after the yellow fever booster vaccination. The receptor source for this set is a man aged 25-40 years who received the YFV17D yellow fever vaccine.

Comments on this clonotype: Its ends do not fully match the called genes, so a read error is possible. The V call is TRBV3-1, the J call TRBJ1-2; TRBD1 matches at 8 bases. The CDR3 sequence is 13 residues long. From germline, CDR1 is LGHDT and CDR2 YNNKEL (reference sequence). In DNA, the CDR3 is TGTGCCAGCAGCAGATCGGACAGGGACACAAGGGACTTC. It codes for CASSRSDRDTRDF.

The chain employs TRBV4-3 and TRBJ2-1, with TRBD1 matching over 7 bases. CDR1 and CDR2 from the germline V gene are LGHNA and YSLEER. Germline trimming cut 3 bases from V and 10 bases from J; bases unmatched to any gene: 3. The CDR3 loop spans 12 amino acids. The DNA for the CDR3 is TGCGCCAGCAGCCAGCGACAGGGCGAGCAGTTCTTC. Its protein is CASSQRQGEQFF.

This clonotype was seen a handful of times. The rearrangement links TRBV5-1 to TRBJ2-3, with D perhaps TRBD2 (6 bases). This CDR3 spans 16 amino acids. Germline CDR1 SGHRS, CDR2 YFSETQ. V was cut by 1 base and J by 0 bases, with 12 bases left in between. This chain's CDR3 is CASSLWLAGSTDTQYF. CDR3 DNA sequence: TGCGCCAGCAGCTTGTGGTTGGCGGGAAGCACAGATACGCAGTATTTT.

This chain joins TRBV5-1 and TRBJ2-5; D perhaps matches TRBD2 (5 bases). Per the germline V gene, CDR1 is SGHRS and CDR2 is YFSETQ. The CDR3 spans 15 residues. The germline V and J ends were trimmed by 3 bases and 2 bases, with 14 bases remaining between them. The CDR3 nucleotides read TGCGCCAGCAGCTCGGGGTCCAGTTTACAAGAGACCCAGTACTTC. Its protein is CASSSGSSLQETQYF.

The CDR3 DNA is TGCGCCAGCAGCTTGGCGACCGGTCGAGGGATCACCTACGAGCAGTACTTC. It codes for CASSLATGRGITYEQYF. The chain is built from TRBV5-1 and TRBJ2-7; tentatively, D is TRBD2 (5 bases). Deletions cut 0 bases from V and 2 bases from J, with 18 bases between. CDR1 and CDR2 from the germline V gene are SGHRS and YFSETQ. The CDR3 sequence is 17 residues long. The full variable domain, completed using reference TRBV5-1 and TRBJ2-7, is KAGVTQTPRYLIKTRGQQVTLSCSPISGHRSVSWYQQTPGQGLQFLFEYFSETQRNKGNFPGRFSGRQFSNSRSEMNVSTLELGDSALYLCASSLATGRGITYEQYFGPGTRLTVT.

This rearrangement joins TRBV5-1 to TRBJ2-1; maybe TRBD2 (7 bases). V was shortened by 0 bases and J by 4 bases, with 32 bases between the two germline ends. CDR1 and CDR2 (germline): SGHRS, YFSETQ. The CDR3 runs 22 residues. The CDR3 DNA reads TGCGCCAGCAGCTTGGCCGGGGCAGGGACACAGACTAGCCGGTACCGGTACAATGAGCAGTTCTTC. Translation gives CASSLAGAGTQTSRYRYNEQFF.

This clonotype was counted between two and nine times. The chain is built from TRBV7-2 and TRBJ2-7; 10 bases are shared with TRBD2. Germline V gene data show CDR1 as SGHTA and CDR2 as FQGNSA. Trimming took 5 bases from V and 2 from J; bases not matched to a gene: 9. The CDR3 runs 16 residues. The CDR3 region has the DNA TGTGCCAGCAGCGGTGGTAGCGGGAGGCTAACCTACGAGCAGTACTTC. Protein sequence: CASSGGSGRLTYEQYF.

This clonotype was detected only a few times. The CDR3 sequence: CASSDPGLAHETQYF. CDR3 DNA: TGCGCCAGCAGCGACCCGGGACTGGCCCACGAGACCCAGTACTTC. The rearrangement joins TRBV5-1 to TRBJ2-5; a weak D match, TRBD2 (6 bases). The germline gives CDR1 SGHRS, CDR2 YFSETQ. This CDR3 contains 15 residues. V was trimmed by 4 bases and J by 5 bases, leaving 18 bases between them.

This clonotype showed up just a few times. This sequence joins TRBV5-1 and TRBJ2-2; D is possibly TRBD2 (5 bases). V lost 4 bases to trimming and J lost 7 bases, with 11 bases between them. Germline lookup yields CDR1 SGHRS and CDR2 YFSETQ. The CDR3 extends over 13 amino acids. The CDR3 region is CASSETRGGELFF. The CDR3, as DNA: TGCGCCAGCAGCGAAACTCGGGGCGGGGAGCTGTTTTTT.